The present T cell receptor (beta chain) was sequenced within a study of T cells in Graves' hyperthyroidism and ophthalmopathy. The germline CDR1 and CDR2 sequences are MGHDK and SYGVNS. The length of the CDR3 is 14 residues. About this clonotype itself: Sequence at one end of the junction differs from germline and may be a read error.

The investigators amplified TCR beta CDR3 regions from RNA transcripts. HTBI primers were employed in a first-round RT-PCR of the TCR CDR3. MiXCR, applied by TCRdb to the multiplex PCR reads, yields one record per CDR3 protein. Among roughly 710,000 distinct CDR3 sequences, about a third were seen once, and the ten largest hold less than 35%. The gene calls are TRBV25-1 and TRBJ2-7, with TRBD1 matching 9 bases. The sequence came from a woman in her forties with Graves' hyperthyroidism. The sequencing input was blood. The DNA of the CDR3 is TGTGCCAGCAGCCCGGGACAGGGAACCTACGAGCAGCACTTC. It is translated as CASSPGQGTYEQHF.